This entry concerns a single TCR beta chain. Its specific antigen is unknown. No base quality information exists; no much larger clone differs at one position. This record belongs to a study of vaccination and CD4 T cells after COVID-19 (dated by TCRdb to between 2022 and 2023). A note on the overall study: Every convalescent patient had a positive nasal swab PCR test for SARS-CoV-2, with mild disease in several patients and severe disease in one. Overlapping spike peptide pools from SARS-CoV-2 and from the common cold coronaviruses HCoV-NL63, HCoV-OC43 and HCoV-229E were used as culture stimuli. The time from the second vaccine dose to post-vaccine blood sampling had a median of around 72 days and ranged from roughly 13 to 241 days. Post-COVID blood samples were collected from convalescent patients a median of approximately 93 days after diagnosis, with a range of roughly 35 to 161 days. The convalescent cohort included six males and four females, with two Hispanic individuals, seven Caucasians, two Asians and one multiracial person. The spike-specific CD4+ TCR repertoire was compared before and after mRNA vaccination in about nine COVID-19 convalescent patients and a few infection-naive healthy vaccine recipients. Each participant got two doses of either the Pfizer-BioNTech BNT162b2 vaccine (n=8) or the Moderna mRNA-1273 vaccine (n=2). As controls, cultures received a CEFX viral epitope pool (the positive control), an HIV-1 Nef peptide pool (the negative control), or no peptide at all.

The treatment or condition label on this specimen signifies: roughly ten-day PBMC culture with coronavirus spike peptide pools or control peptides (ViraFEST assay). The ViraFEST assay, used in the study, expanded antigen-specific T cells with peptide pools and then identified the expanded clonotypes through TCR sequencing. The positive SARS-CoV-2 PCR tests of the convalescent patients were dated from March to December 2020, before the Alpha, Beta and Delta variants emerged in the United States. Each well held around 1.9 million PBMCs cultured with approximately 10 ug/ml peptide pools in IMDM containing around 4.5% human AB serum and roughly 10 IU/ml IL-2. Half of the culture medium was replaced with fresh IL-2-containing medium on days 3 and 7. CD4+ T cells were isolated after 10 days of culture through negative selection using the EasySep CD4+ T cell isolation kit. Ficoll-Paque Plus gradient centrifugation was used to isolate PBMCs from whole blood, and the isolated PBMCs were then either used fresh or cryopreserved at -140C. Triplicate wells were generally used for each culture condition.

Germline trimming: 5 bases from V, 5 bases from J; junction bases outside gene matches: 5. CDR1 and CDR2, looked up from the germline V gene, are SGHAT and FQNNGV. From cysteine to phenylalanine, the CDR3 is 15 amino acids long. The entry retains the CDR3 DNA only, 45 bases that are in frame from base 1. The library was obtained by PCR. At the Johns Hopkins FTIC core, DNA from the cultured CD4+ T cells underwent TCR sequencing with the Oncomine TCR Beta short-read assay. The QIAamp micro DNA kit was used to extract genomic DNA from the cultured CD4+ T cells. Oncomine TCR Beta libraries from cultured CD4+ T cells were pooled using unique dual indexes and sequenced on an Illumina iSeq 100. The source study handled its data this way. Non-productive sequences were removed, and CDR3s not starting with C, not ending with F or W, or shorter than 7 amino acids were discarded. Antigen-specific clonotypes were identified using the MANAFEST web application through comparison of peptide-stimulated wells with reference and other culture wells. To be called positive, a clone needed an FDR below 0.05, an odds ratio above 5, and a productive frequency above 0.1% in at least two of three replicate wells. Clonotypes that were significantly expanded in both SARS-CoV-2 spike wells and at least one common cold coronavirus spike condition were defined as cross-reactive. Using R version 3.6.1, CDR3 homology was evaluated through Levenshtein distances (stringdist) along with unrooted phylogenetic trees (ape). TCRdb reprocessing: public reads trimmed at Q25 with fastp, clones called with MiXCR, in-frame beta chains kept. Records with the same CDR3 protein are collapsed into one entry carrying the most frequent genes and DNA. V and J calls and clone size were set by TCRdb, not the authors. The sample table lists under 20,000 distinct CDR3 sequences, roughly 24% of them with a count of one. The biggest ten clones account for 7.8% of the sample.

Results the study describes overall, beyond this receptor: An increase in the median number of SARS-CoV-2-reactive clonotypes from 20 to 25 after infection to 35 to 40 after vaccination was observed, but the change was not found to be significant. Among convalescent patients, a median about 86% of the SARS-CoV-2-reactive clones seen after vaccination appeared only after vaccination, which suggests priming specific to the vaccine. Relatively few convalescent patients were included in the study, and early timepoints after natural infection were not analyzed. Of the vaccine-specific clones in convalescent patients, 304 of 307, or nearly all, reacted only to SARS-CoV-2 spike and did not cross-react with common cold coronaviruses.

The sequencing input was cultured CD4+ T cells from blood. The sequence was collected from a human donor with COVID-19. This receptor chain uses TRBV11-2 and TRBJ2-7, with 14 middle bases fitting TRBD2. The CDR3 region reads CASSRLAGGRNEQYF. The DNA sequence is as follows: TGTGCCAGCAGCAGACTAGCGGGGGGGCGGAACGAGCAGTACTTC.